The rows below give T cell receptor beta chains drawn from one sample of a study of blood T cell repertoires in COVID-19. Sequenced by immunoSEQ multiplex PCR; TCRdb stores in-frame clones only, minus some. The sample yields 200,000 to 250,000 clones, roughly four fifths seen once. The sample was PBMCs or T cells enriched from blood (not recorded which). These receptors all stem from a woman aged 55-70 years who had recovered from COVID-19. Each CDR3 is given with its conserved first and last residue. D genes are given only for firm matches. Some rows have no size entry. The others give once, few or many, or a class for an expanded clone.

clone_size d_call j_call v_call cdr3_aa cdr3_nt
NA NA TRBJ1-2 TRBV7-2 CASSLLNRIGYGYTF TGTGCCAGCAGCTTACTAAACAGGATCGGCTATGGCTACACCTTC
NA NA TRBJ2-2 TRBV30 CAWNLQGNGELFF TGTGCCTGGAACCTTCAGGGGAACGGGGAGCTGTTTTTT
NA NA TRBJ2-3 TRBV11-2 CASSLVLAGRTDTQYF TGTGCCAGCAGCTTAGTCCTTGCGGGTCGCACAGATACGCAGTATTTT
NA NA TRBJ1-2 TRBV19 CASSTLQANYGYTF TGTGCCAGTAGTACATTACAGGCTAACTATGGCTACACCTTC
NA NA TRBJ2-7 TRBV4-3 CASSQALNSYEQYF TGCGCCAGCAGCCAAGCTCTAAACTCCTACGAGCAGTACTTC
few TRBD1 TRBJ1-5 TRBV29-1 CSVGQGNNQPQHF TGCAGCGTTGGACAGGGGAACAATCAGCCCCAGCATTTT
NA TRBD2 TRBJ2-5 TRBV7-9 CASSPSRREGRETQYF TGTGCCAGCAGCCCAAGTAGGCGGGAGGGAAGGGAGACCCAGTACTTC
NA NA TRBJ1-4 TRBV9 CASSVLDGQRDEKLFF TGTGCCAGCAGCGTATTAGATGGACAGAGGGATGAAAAACTGTTTTTT
NA TRBD2 TRBJ2-3 TRBV7-9 CASSFGGETDTQYF TGTGCCAGCAGCTTTGGGGGGGAGACAGATACGCAGTATTTT
NA TRBD1 TRBJ1-4 TRBV19 CASRQTGWPNEKLFF TGTGCCAGTAGACAGACAGGGTGGCCTAATGAAAAACTGTTTTTT
NA TRBD2 TRBJ2-7 TRBV10-2 CATWQGGWTYEQYF TGCGCCACCTGGCAGGGAGGGTGGACCTACGAGCAGTACTTC
NA TRBD1 TRBJ1-3 TRBV6-5 CASRTGVGNTIYF TGTGCCAGCAGAACAGGGGTTGGAAACACCATATATTTT
NA TRBD1 TRBJ2-3 TRBV18 CASSRRDRGTDTQYF TGTGCCAGCTCACGCCGGGACAGGGGCACAGATACGCAGTATTTT
once TRBD1 TRBJ1-1 TRBV30 CAWSLTGGMNTEAFF TGTGCCTGGAGTTTAACAGGGGGCATGAACACTGAAGCTTTCTTT
NA NA TRBJ1-2 TRBV9 CASSVGVVREVYGYYGYTF TGTGCCAGCAGCGTAGGGGTCGTCAGGGAGGTTTACGGTTACTATGGCTACACCTTC
once NA TRBJ2-3 TRBV5-5 CASSLPQNTDTQYF TGTGCCAGCAGCTTGCCCCAGAACACAGATACGCAGTATTTT
NA NA TRBJ1-1 TRBV2 CASSAGPFGEAFF TGTGCCAGCAGCGCGGGACCATTCGGAGAAGCTTTCTTT
NA NA TRBJ1-1 TRBV7-9 CASSFSGDKRWETEAFF TGTGCCAGCAGCTTTAGTGGGGACAAGCGATGGGAAACTGAAGCTTTCTTT
once TRBD1 TRBJ1-2 TRBV7-9 CASSGTGYDYTF TGTGCCAGCAGCGGGACAGGGTATGACTACACCTTC
NA TRBD1 TRBJ1-5 TRBV19 CASSTPETGNVNQPQHF TGTGCCAGTAGTACCCCCGAGACAGGGAACGTCAATCAGCCCCAGCATTTT
NA TRBD1 TRBJ1-3 TRBV19 CASTMGQPLSGNTIYF TGTGCCAGCACCATGGGACAGCCGCTCTCTGGAAACACCATATATTTT
NA TRBD1 TRBJ1-4 TRBV11-2 CASRRLAAGGLANEKLFF TGTGCCAGCAGACGCCTCGCTGCAGGGGGTTTAGCTAATGAAAAACTGTTTTTT
NA NA TRBJ1-6 TRBV6-5 CASSYYGGNSPLHF TGTGCCAGCAGTTACTATGGCGGCAATTCACCCCTCCACTTT
NA NA TRBJ1-2 TRBV11-2 CASSREGVYGYTF TGTGCCAGCAGCCGGGAGGGGGTCTATGGCTACACCTTC
NA TRBD1 TRBJ1-1 TRBV6-6 CASSRPGTAAMNTEAFF TGTGCCAGCAGCCGACCCGGGACAGCCGCAATGAACACTGAAGCTTTCTTT
few NA TRBJ2-5 TRBV15 CATSRGAVETQYF TGTGCCACCAGCAGAGGGGCCGTTGAGACCCAGTACTTC
NA NA TRBJ1-5 TRBV27 CASSSGGGPNQPQHF TGTGCCAGCAGTTCGGGGGGGGGCCCGAATCAGCCCCAGCATTTT
NA TRBD1 TRBJ2-5 TRBV7-7 CASSLVGQGEETQYF TGTGCCAGCAGCTTAGTAGGACAGGGGGAAGAGACCCAGTACTTC
NA NA TRBJ2-3 TRBV6-5 CASSAHRTSTDTQYF TGTGCCAGCAGCGCCCACCGCACTAGCACAGATACGCAGTATTTT
NA TRBD1 TRBJ1-2 TRBV18 CASSPTTAGTGGFGYTF TGTGCCAGCTCACCAACCACAGCGGGGACAGGGGGTTTTGGCTACACCTTC
NA NA TRBJ2-3 TRBV11-3 CASSKRVPGEPDTQYF TGTGCCAGCAGCAAGAGGGTGCCGGGAGAGCCAGATACGCAGTATTTT
few NA TRBJ2-5 TRBV6-1 CASSEPGIQTQYF TGTGCCAGCAGTGAGCCGGGGATACAGACCCAGTACTTC
NA TRBD1 TRBJ1-2 TRBV29-1 CSVEEQGARHF TGCAGCGTTGAAGAACAGGGGGCCCGTCACTTC
once TRBD2 TRBJ2-2 TRBV4-2 CASSQFSGRNTGELFF TGTGCCAGCAGCCAATTTAGCGGGAGGAACACCGGGGAGCTGTTTTTT
once TRBD1 TRBJ1-2 TRBV10-3 CAISDYTGTGDRGYTF TGTGCCATCAGTGATTATACCGGGACAGGGGACCGCGGCTACACCTTC
few TRBD1 TRBJ2-7 TRBV5-1 CASSLRQGRYEQYF TGCGCCAGCAGCCTACGACAGGGCCGCTACGAGCAGTACTTC
NA NA TRBJ1-5 TRBV27 CASRPGQARNQPQHF TGTGCCAGCAGACCCGGACAAGCACGCAATCAGCCCCAGCATTTT
NA NA TRBJ1-6 TRBV3-1/TRBV3-2 CASSQEYQGRGNSPLHF TGTGCCAGCAGCCAAGAATACCAGGGGAGAGGCAATTCACCCCTCCACTTT
NA NA TRBJ2-1 TRBV10-3 CAINRQSSYNEQFF TGTGCCATCAACCGACAATCGTCCTACAATGAGCAGTTCTTC
many TRBD2 TRBJ2-2 TRBV7-8 CASRGTSGRAIGELFF TGTGCCAGCAGAGGGACTAGCGGGAGGGCGATCGGGGAGCTGTTTTTT
NA TRBD2 TRBJ2-7 TRBV7-2 CASSSTSGGAYEQYF TGTGCCAGCAGCTCTACTAGCGGGGGGGCCTACGAGCAGTACTTC
few NA TRBJ1-2 TRBV19 CASSIGLIGGYTF TGTGCCAGTAGTATAGGCCTGATCGGTGGCTACACCTTC
NA NA TRBJ1-3 TRBV6-5 CASSYLAEGGGNTIYF TGTGCCAGCAGTTACTTAGCCGAGGGAGGAGGAAACACCATATATTTT
NA TRBD2 TRBJ2-1 TRBV19 CASSTSGGEGEQFF TGTGCCAGTAGTACTAGCGGGGGGGAGGGTGAGCAGTTCTTC
NA TRBD1 TRBJ2-1 TRBV5-1 CASSLEGQGRYNEQFF TGCGCCAGCAGCTTGGAGGGACAGGGTCGATACAATGAGCAGTTCTTC